This entry features one T cell receptor (beta chain) sequence. The sample is drawn from a study of spatial heterogeneity in lung cancer. The CDR3 is 16 amino acids. Unmatched junction bases numbered 10, after V lost 5 bases and J lost 5 bases. The germline V gene has CDR1 SGHTA and CDR2 FQGNSA. A single record per CDR3 protein comes from TCRdb applying MiXCR to the 5' RACE reads. The sample lists 39,000 or so distinct CDR3 sequences; 7.5% were seen once. Time point of the sample: sample taken at primary tumor resection. Frozen PBMC, nontumor lung or tumor provided whole RNA, which was sequenced unsorted.

The receptor was derived from a male donor with early-stage non-small cell lung cancer. Source: PBMCs, taken at surgery. V and J are TRBV7-2 and TRBJ2-1; 9 bases match TRBD2. The CDR3 spells CASSPPGLAPNNEQFF. The DNA for the CDR3 is TGTGCCAGCAGCCCTCCGGGACTAGCACCAAACAATGAGCAGTTCTTC.